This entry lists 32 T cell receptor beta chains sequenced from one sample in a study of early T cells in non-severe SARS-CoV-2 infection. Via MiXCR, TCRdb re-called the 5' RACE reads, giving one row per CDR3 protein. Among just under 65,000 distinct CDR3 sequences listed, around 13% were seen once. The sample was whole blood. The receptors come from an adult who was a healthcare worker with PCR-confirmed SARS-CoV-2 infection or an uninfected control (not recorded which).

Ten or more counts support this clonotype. The CDR3 spells CASTTPGQVMAGELFF. In DNA, the CDR3 is TGTGCCAGCACCACTCCGGGACAGGTTATGGCCGGGGAGCTGTTTTTT. The rearrangement links TRBV28 to TRBJ2-2; 8 bases are shared with TRBD1. The V and J ends lost 7 bases and 6 bases, in that order; junction bases with no gene match: 13. This CDR3 spans 16 amino acids. From germline, CDR1 is MDHEN and CDR2 SYDVKM.

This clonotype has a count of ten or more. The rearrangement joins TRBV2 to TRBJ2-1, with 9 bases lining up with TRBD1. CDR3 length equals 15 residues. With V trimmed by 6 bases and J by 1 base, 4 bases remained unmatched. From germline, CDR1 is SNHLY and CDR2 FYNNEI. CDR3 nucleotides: TGTGCCAGCAGGGGACAGGGTGGGTCCTACAATGAGCAGTTCTTC. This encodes CASRGQGGSYNEQFF. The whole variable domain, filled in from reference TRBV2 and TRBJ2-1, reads EPEVTQTPSHQVTQMGQEVILRCVPISNHLYFYWYRQILGQKVEFLVSFYNNEISEKSEIFDDQFSVERPDGSNFTLKIRSTKLEDSAMYFCASRGQGGSYNEQFFGPGTRLTVL.

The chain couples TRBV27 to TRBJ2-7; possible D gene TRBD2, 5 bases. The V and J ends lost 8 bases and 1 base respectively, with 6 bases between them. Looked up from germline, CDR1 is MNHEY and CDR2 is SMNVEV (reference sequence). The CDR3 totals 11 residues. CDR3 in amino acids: CASSGSYEQYF. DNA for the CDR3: TGTGCCAGCTCGGGATCCTACGAGCAGTACTTC.

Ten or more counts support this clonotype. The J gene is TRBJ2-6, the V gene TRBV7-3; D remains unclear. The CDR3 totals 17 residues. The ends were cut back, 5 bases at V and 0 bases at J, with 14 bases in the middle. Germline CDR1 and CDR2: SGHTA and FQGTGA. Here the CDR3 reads CASSPAELISGANVLTF. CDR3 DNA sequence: TGTGCCAGCAGCCCCGCCGAACTGATCTCTGGGGCCAACGTCCTGACTTTC. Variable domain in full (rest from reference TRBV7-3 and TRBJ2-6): GAGVSQTPSNKVTEKGKYVELRCDPISGHTALYWYRQSLGQGPEFLIYFQGTGAADDSGLPNDRFFAVRPEGSVSTLKIQRTERGDSAVYLCASSPAELISGANVLTFGAGSRLTVL.

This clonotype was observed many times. For the CDR3, the DNA is TGTGCCAGCAGCTTACGGGGGGGCTATGAGCAGTACTTC. This translates into CASSLRGGYEQYF. The chain employs TRBV13 and TRBJ2-7; 8 bases map to TRBD2. The CDR3 extends over 13 amino acids. J was trimmed by 7 bases and V by 2 bases; bases with no gene match: 4. CDR1 and CDR2 (germline): PRHDT, FYEKMQ (reference sequence).

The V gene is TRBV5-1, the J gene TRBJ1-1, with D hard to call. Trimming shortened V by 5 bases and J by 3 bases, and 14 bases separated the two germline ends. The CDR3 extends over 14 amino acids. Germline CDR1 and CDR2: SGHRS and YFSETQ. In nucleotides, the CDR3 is TGCGCCAGCAGAATTGAGGGAAGATACACTGAAGCTTTCTTT. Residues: CASRIEGRYTEAFF.

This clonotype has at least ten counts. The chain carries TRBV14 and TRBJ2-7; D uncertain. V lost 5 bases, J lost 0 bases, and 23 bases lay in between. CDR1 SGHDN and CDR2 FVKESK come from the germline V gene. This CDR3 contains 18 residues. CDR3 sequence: CASSKTRTLIAFSYEQYF. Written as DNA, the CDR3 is TGTGCCAGCAGCAAGACACGGACCCTGATTGCTTTCTCCTACGAGCAGTACTTC.

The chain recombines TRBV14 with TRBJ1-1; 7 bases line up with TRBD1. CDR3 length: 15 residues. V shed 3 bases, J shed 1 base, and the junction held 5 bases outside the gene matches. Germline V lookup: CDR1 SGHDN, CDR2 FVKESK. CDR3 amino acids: CASSQLGQPNTEAFF. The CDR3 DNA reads TGTGCCAGCAGCCAGCTGGGACAGCCGAACACTGAAGCTTTCTTT.

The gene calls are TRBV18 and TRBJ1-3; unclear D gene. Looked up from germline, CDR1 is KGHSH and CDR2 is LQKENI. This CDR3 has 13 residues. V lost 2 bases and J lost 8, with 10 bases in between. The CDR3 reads CASSPSQRDTIYF. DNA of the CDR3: TGTGCCAGCTCACCATCTCAACGGGACACCATATATTTT.

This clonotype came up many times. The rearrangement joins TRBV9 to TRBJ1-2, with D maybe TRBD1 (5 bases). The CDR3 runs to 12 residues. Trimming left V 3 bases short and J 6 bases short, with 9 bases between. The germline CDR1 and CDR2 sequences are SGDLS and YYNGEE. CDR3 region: CASSEGLDGYTF. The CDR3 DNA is TGTGCCAGCAGCGAGGGACTGGATGGCTACACCTTC.

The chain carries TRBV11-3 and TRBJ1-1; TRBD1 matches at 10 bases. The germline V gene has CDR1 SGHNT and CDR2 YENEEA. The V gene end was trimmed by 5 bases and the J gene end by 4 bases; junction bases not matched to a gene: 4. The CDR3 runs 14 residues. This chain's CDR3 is CASSGRTGGTEAFF. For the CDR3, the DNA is TGTGCCAGCAGCGGAAGGACAGGGGGCACTGAAGCTTTCTTT.

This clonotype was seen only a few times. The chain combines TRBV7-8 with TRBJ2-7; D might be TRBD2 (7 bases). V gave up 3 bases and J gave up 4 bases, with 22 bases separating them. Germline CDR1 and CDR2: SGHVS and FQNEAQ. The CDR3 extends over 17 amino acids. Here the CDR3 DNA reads TGTGCCAGCAGCTTGTTCACCCTCGGGGGGCCCTCTTACGAGCAGTACTTC. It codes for CASSLFTLGGPSYEQYF.

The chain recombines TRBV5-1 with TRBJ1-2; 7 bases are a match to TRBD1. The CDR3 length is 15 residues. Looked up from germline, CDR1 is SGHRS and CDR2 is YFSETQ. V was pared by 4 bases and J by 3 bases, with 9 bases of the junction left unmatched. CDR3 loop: CASSLYDRAYYGYTF. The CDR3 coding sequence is TGCGCCAGCAGCCTATACGACAGGGCCTACTATGGCTACACCTTC. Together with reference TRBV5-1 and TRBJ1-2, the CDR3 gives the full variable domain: KAGVTQTPRYLIKTRGQQVTLSCSPISGHRSVSWYQQTPGQGLQFLFEYFSETQRNKGNFPGRFSGRQFSNSRSEMNVSTLELGDSALYLCASSLYDRAYYGYTFGSGTRLTVV.

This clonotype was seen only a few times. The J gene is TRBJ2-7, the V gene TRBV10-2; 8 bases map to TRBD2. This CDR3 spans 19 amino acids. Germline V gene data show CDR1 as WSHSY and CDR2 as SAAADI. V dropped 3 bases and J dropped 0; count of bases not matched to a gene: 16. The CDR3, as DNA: TGCGCCAGCAGTGACCGGGTAGTATCGAGCGGGGGTATCTCCTACGAGCAGTACTTC. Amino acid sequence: CASSDRVVSSGGISYEQYF.

The CDR3 DNA sequence: TGTGCCAGCAGTACATGGGCGGGTCTCTCTGGGGCCAACGTCCTGACTTTC. Amino acids: CASSTWAGLSGANVLTF. J is TRBJ2-6 and V is TRBV6-2 or TRBV6-3, with a possible D match to TRBD2 (5 bases). Germline CDR1 MNHEY, CDR2 SVGEGT. The CDR3 consists of 17 residues. Trimming pared 5 bases from V and 0 bases from J, leaving 14 bases between.

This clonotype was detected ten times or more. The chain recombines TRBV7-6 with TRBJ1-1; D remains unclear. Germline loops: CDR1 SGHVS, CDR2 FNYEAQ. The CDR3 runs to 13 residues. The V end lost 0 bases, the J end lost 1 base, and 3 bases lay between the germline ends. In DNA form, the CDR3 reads TGTGCCAGCAGCTTAGCGCAGAACACTGAAGCTTTCTTT. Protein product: CASSLAQNTEAFF.

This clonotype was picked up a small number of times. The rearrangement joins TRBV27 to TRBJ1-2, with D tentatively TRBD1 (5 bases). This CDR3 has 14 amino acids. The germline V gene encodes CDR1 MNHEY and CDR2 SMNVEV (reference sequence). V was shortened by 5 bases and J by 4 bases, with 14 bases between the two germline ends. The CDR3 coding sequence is TGTGCCAGCAGTCCGGACGGGAGGGGCTATGGCTACACCTTC. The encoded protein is CASSPDGRGYGYTF.

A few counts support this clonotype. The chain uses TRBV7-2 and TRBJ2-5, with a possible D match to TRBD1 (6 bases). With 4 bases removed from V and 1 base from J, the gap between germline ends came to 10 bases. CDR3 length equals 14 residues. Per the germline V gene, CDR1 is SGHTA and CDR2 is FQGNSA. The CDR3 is CASSSDSLQETQYF. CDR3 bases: TGTGCCAGCAGCTCGGACAGTCTCCAAGAGACCCAGTACTTC.

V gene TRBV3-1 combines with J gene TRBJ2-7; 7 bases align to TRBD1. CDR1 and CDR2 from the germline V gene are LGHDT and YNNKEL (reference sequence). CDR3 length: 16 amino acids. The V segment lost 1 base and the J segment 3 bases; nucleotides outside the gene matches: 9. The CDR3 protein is CASSQGGGAGIYEQYF. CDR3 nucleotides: TGTGCCAGCAGCCAAGGAGGGGGCGCGGGTATCTACGAGCAGTACTTC.

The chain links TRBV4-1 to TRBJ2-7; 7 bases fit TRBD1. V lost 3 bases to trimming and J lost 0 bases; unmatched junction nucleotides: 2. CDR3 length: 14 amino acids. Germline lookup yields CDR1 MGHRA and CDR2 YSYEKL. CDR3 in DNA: TGCGCCAGCAGCCAGGGACAGAGCTCCTACGAGCAGTACTTC. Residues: CASSQGQSSYEQYF.

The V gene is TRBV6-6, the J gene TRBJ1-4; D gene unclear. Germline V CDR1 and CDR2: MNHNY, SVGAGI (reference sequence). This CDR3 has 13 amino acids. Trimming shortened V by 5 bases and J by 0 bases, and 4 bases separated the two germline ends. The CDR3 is CASSGTTNEKLFF. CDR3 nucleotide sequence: TGTGCCAGCAGTGGTACAACTAATGAAAAACTGTTTTTT.

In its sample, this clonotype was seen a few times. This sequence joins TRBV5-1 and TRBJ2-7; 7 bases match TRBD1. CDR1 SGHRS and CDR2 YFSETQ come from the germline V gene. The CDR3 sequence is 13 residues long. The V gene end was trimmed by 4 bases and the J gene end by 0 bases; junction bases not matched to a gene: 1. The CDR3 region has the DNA TGCGCCAGCAGCGCAGGGGGCTCCTACGAGCAGTACTTC. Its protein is CASSAGGSYEQYF.

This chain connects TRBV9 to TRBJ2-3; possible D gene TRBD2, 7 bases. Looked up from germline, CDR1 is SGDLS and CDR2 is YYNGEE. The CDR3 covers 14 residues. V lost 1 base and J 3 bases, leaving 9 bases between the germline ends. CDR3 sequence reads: CASSVRGATDTQYF. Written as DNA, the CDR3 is TGTGCCAGCAGCGTACGGGGGGCTACAGATACGCAGTATTTT.

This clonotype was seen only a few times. CDR3 coding DNA: TGTGCCAGCAGCTTAGGATCCTACTATGGCTACACCTTC. It codes for CASSLGSYYGYTF. This chain uses TRBV11-2 with TRBJ1-2; no reliable D call. Germline loops: CDR1 SGHAT, CDR2 FQNNGV. Trimming took off 1 base at V and 3 bases at J, with 6 bases between the two ends. There are 13 residues in the CDR3.

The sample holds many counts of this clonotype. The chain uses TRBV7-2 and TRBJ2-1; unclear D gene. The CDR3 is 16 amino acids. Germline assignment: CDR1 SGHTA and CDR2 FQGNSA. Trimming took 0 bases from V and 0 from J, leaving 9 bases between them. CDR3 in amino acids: CASSLALISSYNEQFF. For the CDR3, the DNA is TGTGCCAGCAGCTTAGCGCTTATCAGCTCCTACAATGAGCAGTTCTTC.

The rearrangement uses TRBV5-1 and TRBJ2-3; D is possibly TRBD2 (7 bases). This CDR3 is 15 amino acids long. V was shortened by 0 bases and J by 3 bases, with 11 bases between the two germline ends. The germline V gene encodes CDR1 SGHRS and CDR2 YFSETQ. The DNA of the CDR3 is TGCGCCAGCAGCTTGGAACAGGGAGGGACAGATACGCAGTATTTT. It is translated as CASSLEQGGTDTQYF.

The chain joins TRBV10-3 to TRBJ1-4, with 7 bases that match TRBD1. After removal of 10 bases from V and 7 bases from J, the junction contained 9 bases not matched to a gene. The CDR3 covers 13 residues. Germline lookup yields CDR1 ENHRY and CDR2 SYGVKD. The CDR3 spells CATSGTDIEKLFF. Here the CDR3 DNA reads TGTGCCACGAGCGGGACAGATATTGAAAAACTGTTTTTT.

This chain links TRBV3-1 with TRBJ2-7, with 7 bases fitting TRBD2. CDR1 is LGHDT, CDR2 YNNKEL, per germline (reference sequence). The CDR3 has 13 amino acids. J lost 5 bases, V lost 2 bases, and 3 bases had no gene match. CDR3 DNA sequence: TGTGCCAGCAGCCAAAGCGGGGTCGACGAGCAGTACTTC. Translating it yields CASSQSGVDEQYF.

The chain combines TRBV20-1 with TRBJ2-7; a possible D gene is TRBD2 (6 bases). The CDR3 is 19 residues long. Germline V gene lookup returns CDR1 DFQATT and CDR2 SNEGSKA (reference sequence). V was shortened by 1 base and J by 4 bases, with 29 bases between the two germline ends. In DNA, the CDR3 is TGCAGTGCTAGAGTTTCCGGGACTGGTGAACCCCAGGCCGCGTACGAGCAGTACTTC. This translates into CSARVSGTGEPQAAYEQYF.

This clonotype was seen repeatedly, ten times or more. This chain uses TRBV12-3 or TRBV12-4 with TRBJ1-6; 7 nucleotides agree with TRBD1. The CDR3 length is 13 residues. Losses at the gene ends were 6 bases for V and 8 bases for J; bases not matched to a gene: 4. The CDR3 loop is CASSRDSYSPLHF. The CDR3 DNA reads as TGTGCCAGCAGCAGGGACAGTTATTCACCCCTCCACTTT.

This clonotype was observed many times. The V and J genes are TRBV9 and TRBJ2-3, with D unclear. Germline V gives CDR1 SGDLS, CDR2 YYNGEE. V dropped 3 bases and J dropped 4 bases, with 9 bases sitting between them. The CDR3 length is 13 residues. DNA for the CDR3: TGTGCCAGCAGCGGTCAGCTGTCAGATACGCAGTATTTT. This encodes CASSGQLSDTQYF.

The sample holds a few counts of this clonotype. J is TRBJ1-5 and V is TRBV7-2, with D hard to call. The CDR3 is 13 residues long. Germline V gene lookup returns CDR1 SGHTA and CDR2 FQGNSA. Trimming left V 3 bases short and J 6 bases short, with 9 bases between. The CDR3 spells CASSFEISQPQHF. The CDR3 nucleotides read TGTGCCAGCAGCTTTGAGATTTCTCAGCCCCAGCATTTT.